The rows below give T cell receptor beta chains drawn from one sample of a study of blood T cell repertoires in COVID-19. TCRdb's table, derived via immunoSEQ multiplex PCR, lists solely in-frame clones and lacks some. The profile shows a few hundred thousand clones, around 89% of them singletons. The sample taken for sequencing was PBMCs or T cells enriched from blood (not recorded which). These receptors all come from a man aged 35-49 years who had recovered from COVID-19. Each CDR3 is given with its conserved first and last residue. The order of the fields is V gene, D gene, J gene, clone size, CDR3 protein, CDR3 DNA. A D gene is named only where the DNA matches it firmly. Expanded clones get a size class; other rows say once, few or many, or leave the size out.

TRBV27	TRBD1	TRBJ2-3	.	CASSLTGGFGTDTQYF	TGTGCCAGCAGTCTTACAGGGGGCTTTGGGACAGATACGCAGTATTTT
TRBV7-2	.	TRBJ1-5	.	CASSSNGGSNQPQHF	TGTGCCAGCAGCTCGAACGGGGGGTCGAATCAGCCCCAGCATTTT
TRBV5-1	TRBD2	TRBJ2-7	.	CASSLQTSGASSYEQYF	TGCGCCAGCAGCCTTCAGACTAGCGGGGCGAGCTCCTACGAGCAGTACTTC
TRBV5-1	.	TRBJ1-2	.	CASSLRQATYGYTF	TGCGCCAGCAGCTTAAGACAGGCGACCTATGGCTACACCTTC
TRBV6-5	.	TRBJ2-7	.	CASSSGYSEQYF	TGTGCCAGCAGTTCTGGGTACAGCGAGCAGTACTTC
TRBV9	TRBD2	TRBJ2-1	.	CASSVELAAYNEQFF	TGTGCCAGCAGCGTAGAACTAGCGGCATACAATGAGCAGTTCTTC
TRBV15	.	TRBJ2-5	.	CATSRDSWGGETQYF	TGTGCCACCAGCAGAGATAGTTGGGGGGGCGAGACCCAGTACTTC
TRBV6-5	.	TRBJ1-1	once	CASRDRGVRWTEAFF	TGTGCCAGCAGGGACCGGGGGGTTCGTTGGACTGAAGCTTTCTTT
TRBV27	TRBD2	TRBJ2-1	.	CASNAAGGPYNEQFF	TGTGCCAGCAATGCCGCGGGGGGGCCATACAATGAGCAGTTCTTC
TRBV5-1	.	TRBJ1-6	once	CASSLEGGSYNSPLHF	TGCGCCAGCAGCTTGGAGGGCGGGTCCTATAATTCACCCCTCCACTTT
TRBV5-5	.	TRBJ2-5	.	CASSLTGLETQYF	TGTGCCAGCAGCTTGACAGGGTTAGAGACCCAGTACTTC
TRBV9	.	TRBJ2-1	.	CASTRREAVEQFF	TGTGCCAGCACTCGGAGGGAGGCCGTTGAGCAGTTCTTC
TRBV6-5	TRBD1	TRBJ1-5	.	CASRADRASNQPQHF	TGTGCCAGCAGAGCTGACAGGGCTAGCAATCAGCCCCAGCATTTT
TRBV27	TRBD1	TRBJ1-5	.	CASSPQRTGLSNQPQHF	TGTGCCAGCAGTCCCCAACGGACAGGGCTTAGCAATCAGCCCCAGCATTTT
TRBV19	.	TRBJ2-2	.	CASSIRQTANTNTGELFF	TGTGCCAGTAGTATCCGGCAGACAGCGAATACGAACACCGGGGAGCTGTTTTTT
TRBV5-6	.	TRBJ1-5	.	CASTILGPGVPLSGQPQHF	TGTGCCAGCACTATTTTGGGGCCAGGGGTCCCCCTTTCTGGTCAGCCCCAGCATTTT
TRBV12-5	.	TRBJ2-7	.	CASGPRGGLYEQYF	TGTGCTAGTGGTCCGAGGGGGGGACTCTACGAGCAGTACTTC
TRBV21-1	.	TRBJ1-4	.	CASSKVAKEKLFF	TGTGCCAGCAGCAAAGTGGCCAAAGAAAAACTGTTTTTT
TRBV29-1	TRBD2	TRBJ2-5	once	CSVDAGVRGETQYF	TGCAGCGTTGACGCGGGGGTTCGGGGAGAGACCCAGTACTTC
TRBV6-1	TRBD1	TRBJ1-6	.	CASSEMRDRVYPLHF	TGTGCCAGCAGTGAAATGCGGGACAGGGTATACCCCCTCCACTTT
TRBV29-1	.	TRBJ1-2	.	CSVDTQGSGSGYTF	TGCAGCGTTGACACACAGGGTTCAGGTTCTGGCTACACCTTC
TRBV9	.	TRBJ1-1	.	CASSVGEGGNTEAFF	TGTGCCAGCAGCGTAGGCGAGGGAGGGAACACTGAAGCTTTCTTT
TRBV6-4	TRBD1	TRBJ1-4	.	CASSANQGAYEKLFF	TGTGCCAGCAGCGCGAACCAGGGGGCTTATGAAAAACTGTTTTTT
TRBV19	.	TRBJ1-2	once	CAIRILNYGYTF	TGTGCCATTAGAATTTTAAACTATGGCTACACCTTC
TRBV7-9	.	TRBJ1-1	.	CASSFATVNTEAFF	TGTGCCAGCAGCTTCGCGACAGTGAACACTGAAGCTTTCTTT
TRBV4-1	.	TRBJ1-2	once	CASSESDHGGYGYTF	TGCGCCAGCAGCGAGTCGGACCACGGGGGCTATGGCTACACCTTC
TRBV28	.	TRBJ2-7	.	CASSSPANGQRYEQYF	TGTGCCAGCAGTTCCCCCGCCAATGGACAGCGCTACGAGCAGTACTTC
TRBV19	TRBD1	TRBJ2-5	.	CASSQDRGMETQYF	TGTGCCAGTAGCCAGGACAGGGGGATGGAGACCCAGTACTTC
TRBV7-2	TRBD1	TRBJ1-1	.	CASTATGGYGEAFF	TGTGCCAGCACCGCGACAGGGGGCTATGGGGAAGCTTTCTTT
TRBV4-3	TRBD2	TRBJ2-3	.	CASSQTGLAGSQYF	TGCGCCAGCAGCCAAACCGGACTAGCGGGATCGCAGTATTTT
TRBV9	TRBD1	TRBJ2-3	.	CASSARDRDMDTQYF	TGTGCCAGCAGCGCCAGGGACAGGGATATGGATACGCAGTATTTT
TRBV7-6	TRBD1	TRBJ1-1	.	CASSLGDSNTEAFF	TGTGCCAGCAGCTTAGGGGACAGCAACACTGAAGCTTTCTTT
TRBV11-2	.	TRBJ2-1	.	CASSQISGYSYNEQFF	TGTGCCAGCAGCCAAATATCAGGGTATTCTTACAATGAGCAGTTCTTC
TRBV25-1	.	TRBJ2-7	.	CASSRQFQYEQYF	TGTGCCAGCAGTCGACAGTTTCAGTACGAGCAGTACTTC
TRBV9	.	TRBJ1-1	.	CASQPGSLNTEAFF	TGTGCCTCACAGCCCGGATCTTTGAACACTGAAGCTTTCTTT
TRBV18	.	TRBJ1-5	.	CASSPKGDSQPQHF	TGTGCCAGCTCACCGAAGGGGGATAGTCAGCCCCAGCATTTT
TRBV19	.	TRBJ2-5	.	CASSNPQETQYF	TGTGCCAGTAGTAATCCGCAGGAGACCCAGTACTTC
TRBV7-2	TRBD1	TRBJ1-4	.	CASSWWGDRGDEKLFF	TGTGCCAGCAGCTGGTGGGGAGACAGGGGGGATGAAAAACTGTTTTTT
TRBV18	.	TRBJ2-5	few	CASSPMGIETQYF	TGTGCCAGCTCACCTATGGGCATAGAGACCCAGTACTTC
TRBV10-1	.	TRBJ2-7	few	CASPTGTYEQYF	TGCGCCAGCCCGACAGGTACCTACGAGCAGTACTTC
TRBV4-3	.	TRBJ2-7	.	CASSQDSGQMTYEQYF	TGCGCCAGCAGCCAAGATTCCGGACAAATGACCTACGAGCAGTACTTC
TRBV29-1	TRBD2	TRBJ2-7	.	CSTRTSGSYEQYF	TGCAGCACGCGGACTAGCGGGAGTTACGAGCAGTACTTC